This T cell receptor (beta chain) emerged from a study of cytotoxic CD8 clonotypes in ibrutinib-treated CLL. Looking at the study overall: Per sample, productive templates averaged around 230,000 and productive rearrangements averaged approximately 87,000.

In the case of this clone: Its antigen is unknown.

Study-level points and caveats: Sustained-remission and progressing patients were not sampled at matched times. Few clonotypes were public, and these shrank or held steady under treatment.

A 1 in 200,000 to 1 in 1 million T cell depth was the sequencing target. Profiled with immunoSEQ multiplex PCR; TCRdb holds only in-frame clones, not every one. The data hold about 140,000 clones, with under 95% observed a single time. Germline values: CDR1 LNHNV, CDR2 YYDKDF (reference sequence). The CDR3 runs to 15 residues. Trimming left V 2 bases short and J 0 bases short, with 7 bases between. The sequencing used PBMCs, collected after 12 months of ibrutinib treatment. The receptor was isolated from a human donor with chronic lymphocytic leukemia. J is TRBJ1-4 and V is TRBV15; D is ambiguous. The CDR3 coding sequence is TGTGCCACCAGCAGATCAGCTGCAACTAATGAAAAACTGTTTTTT. It is translated as CATSRSAATNEKLFF.